These 17 T cell receptor beta chains were sequenced from one sample in a study of long-term antiretroviral therapy in people with HIV. Survey level was the resolution at which the v3.0 immunoSEQ assay ran. Assay: immunoSEQ multiplex PCR; the TCRdb copy retains only in-frame clones and omits some. This table has 20,000 to 25,000 clones, more than 80% appearing once. Sequences were derived from unsorted PBMCs, sampled 7.6 years after starting antiretroviral therapy. The receptor source for this set is a woman in her 40s with HIV.

The V gene is TRBV5-1, the J gene TRBJ2-6; D is undetermined. Trimming cost V 5 bases and J 2 bases, with 5 bases left between them. The CDR3 runs to 13 residues. Germline V gene lookup returns CDR1 SGHRS and CDR2 YFSETQ. DNA of the CDR3: TGCGCCAGCAGTGCAGCTGGGGCCAACGTCCTGACTTTC. Its translation: CASSAAGANVLTF.

The chain couples TRBV2 to TRBJ1-1, with D unclear. Trimming removed 6 bases at V and 0 bases at J, with 8 bases between. Per the germline V gene, CDR1 is SNHLY and CDR2 is FYNNEI. The CDR3 length is 13 residues. The CDR3 DNA is TGTGCCAGCAGAGTTAATATGAACACTGAAGCTTTCTTT. It specifies CASRVNMNTEAFF.

The chain employs TRBV10-1 and TRBJ2-6; tentative D call: TRBD2 (5 bases). The CDR3 length is 18 residues. Germline assignment: CDR1 WNHNN and CDR2 SYGVQD (reference sequence). V was pared by 8 bases and J by 1 base, with 21 bases between. The CDR3: CASPGVRGLRSGANVLTF. The CDR3 DNA is TGCGCCAGCCCTGGGGTGAGAGGGCTCAGGTCTGGGGCCAACGTCCTGACTTTC.

The chain couples TRBV7-2 to TRBJ2-5; D perhaps matches TRBD1 (5 bases). V lost 3 bases, J lost 4 bases, and 15 bases lay in between. The CDR3 is 15 residues long. CDR1 and CDR2 (germline): SGHTA, FQGNSA. Here the CDR3 DNA reads TGTGCCAGCAGCTTGCTTGCAGGGATTTCAGAGACCCAGTACTTC. It yields the protein CASSLLAGISETQYF.

The gene calls are TRBV14 and TRBJ2-2; D gene ambiguous. CDR1 and CDR2 from the germline V gene are SGHDN and FVKESK. V was clipped by 1 base and J by 3 bases, with 6 bases between them. There are 14 residues in the CDR3. The CDR3 bases are TGTGCCAGCAGCCAAGCCACACACACCGGGGAGCTGTTTTTT. Translated: CASSQATHTGELFF.

The chain recombines TRBV9 with TRBJ2-2, with 8 bases matching TRBD2. The CDR3 is 16 amino acids. Germline CDR1 SGDLS, CDR2 YYNGEE. After removal of 2 bases from V and 1 base from J, the junction contained 4 bases not matched to a gene. The CDR3 is CASSVGLAGNTGELFF. CDR3 nucleotides: TGTGCCAGCAGCGTTGGGCTAGCGGGGAACACCGGGGAGCTGTTTTTT.

V usage is TRBV4-3 and J usage is TRBJ1-6; 7 bases are a match to TRBD1. The length of the CDR3 is 19 residues. CDR1 and CDR2 from the germline V gene are LGHNA and YSLEER. V was clipped by 0 bases and J by 2 bases; unmatched bases: 10. The CDR3 DNA sequence: TGCGCCAGCAGCCAAGAGGTTATAACAGGGGCCACCTATAATTCACCCCTCCACTTT. As protein: CASSQEVITGATYNSPLHF.

This chain uses TRBV18 with TRBJ2-1, with TRBD1 matching 8 bases. There are 15 residues in the CDR3. The germline V gene encodes CDR1 KGHSH and CDR2 LQKENI. V was pared by 2 bases and J by 4 bases, with 4 bases of the junction left unmatched. The CDR3 loop reads CASSPGTGAYNEQFF. Written as DNA, the CDR3 is TGTGCCAGCTCACCAGGGACAGGCGCATACAATGAGCAGTTCTTC.

V gene TRBV18 combines with J gene TRBJ2-1; weak D call: TRBD1 (6 bases). The length of the CDR3 is 15 residues. The V gene's germline CDR1 is KGHSH and CDR2 LQKENI. The V gene lost 2 bases and the J gene lost 9 bases, with 17 bases spanning the gap. The CDR3 here is CASSPSGQSGFEQFF. As DNA, the CDR3 is TGTGCCAGCTCACCATCCGGACAGTCAGGTTTTGAGCAGTTCTTC.

V is TRBV5-1 and J is TRBJ2-7; 8 bases map to TRBD1. CDR3 length equals 15 residues. V shed 0 bases, J shed 6 bases, and the junction held 8 bases outside the gene matches. The germline V gene encodes CDR1 SGHRS and CDR2 YFSETQ. The CDR3 nucleotides read TGCGCCAGCAGCTTGGGTCGGGACAGGTTACCCGAGCAGTACTTC. It translates to CASSLGRDRLPEQYF.

V gene TRBV5-8 combines with J gene TRBJ1-2; D is undetermined. V dropped 0 bases and J dropped 6 bases, with 12 bases sitting between them. Germline assignment: CDR1 SGHTS and CDR2 YDEGEE. The CDR3 consists of 14 residues. The CDR3 nucleotides are TGTGCCAGCAGCTTGGACAGACGTGTTCATGGCTACACCTTC. It yields the protein CASSLDRRVHGYTF. The whole variable domain, filled in from reference TRBV5-8 and TRBJ1-2, reads EAGVTQSPTHLIKTRGQQATLRCSPISGHTSVYWYQQALGLGLQFLLWYDEGEERNRGNFPPRFSGRQFPNYSSELNVNALELEDSALYLCASSLDRRVHGYTFGSGTRLTVV.

V is TRBV19 and J is TRBJ2-2; D unclear. Germline CDR1 LNHDA, CDR2 SQIVND (reference sequence). The CDR3 has 14 residues. Trimming removed 5 bases from V and 2 bases from J, with 9 bases in between. CDR3 amino acids: CASSLGYNTGELFF. CDR3 coding DNA: TGTGCCAGTAGTCTGGGCTACAACACCGGGGAGCTGTTTTTT.

This clone showed up just once. The CDR3: CASSQQDLYTEAFF. Here the CDR3 DNA reads TGTGCCAGCAGCCAACAGGACCTATACACTGAAGCTTTCTTT. This chain uses TRBV16 with TRBJ1-1; D gene unclear. The CDR3 loop spans 14 amino acids. V shed 2 bases and J shed 3 bases, with 10 bases lying between them. Germline assignment: CDR1 KGHSY and CDR2 FQNENV.

The J gene is TRBJ2-3, the V gene TRBV6-6, with D perhaps given as TRBD1 or TRBD2 (5 bases each). The V gene lost 3 bases and the J gene lost 6 bases, with 13 bases spanning the gap. Germline CDR1 and CDR2: MNHNY and SVGAGI (reference sequence). The CDR3 is 14 residues long. CDR3: CASSYRGESDTQYF. As DNA, the CDR3 is TGTGCCAGCAGTTATAGAGGGGAATCGGATACGCAGTATTTT.

The V gene is TRBV4-3, the J gene TRBJ2-2, with D maybe TRBD1 (6 bases). The V gene lost 3 bases and the J gene lost 4 bases, with 6 bases spanning the gap. In germline, CDR1 is LGHNA, CDR2 YSLEER. This CDR3 is 13 amino acids long. The CDR3, as DNA: TGCGCCAGCAGCCACAGGGGCACCGGGGAGCTGTTTTTT. Its translation: CASSHRGTGELFF.

CDR3 sequence (DNA): TGTGCCAGCAGCCGCGGACTAGCTATGGAGACCCAGTACTTC. This gives the protein CASSRGLAMETQYF. The V call is TRBV11-2, the J call TRBJ2-5; 8 bases align to TRBD2. In germline, CDR1 is SGHAT, CDR2 FQNNGV. This CDR3 comprises 14 residues. V was clipped by 5 bases and J by 5 bases; unmatched bases: 7.

This rearrangement joins TRBV29-1 to TRBJ1-1; weak D call: TRBD1 (5 bases). V lost 6 bases and J 0 bases, leaving 14 bases between the germline ends. The CDR3 runs 14 residues. Germline V CDR1 and CDR2: SQVTM, ANQGSEA. CDR3 in DNA: TGCAGCGTATCTCGACAGAGCATGAACACTGAAGCTTTCTTT. Protein sequence: CSVSRQSMNTEAFF.